Sequencing of this T cell receptor (beta chain) was carried out in a study of cytomegalovirus exposure and HLA in healthy donors. Study context: A prior study identified 90 million to 120 million unique TCR beta sequences from about 200 million T cells.

Broader study findings: In a later analysis, most CMV-associated TCR beta chains appeared HLA-restricted. It is likely that the observed cluster of highly shared sequence variants was a sequencing artifact. TCR beta chain V- and J-gene trimming was linked, in a later analysis, to a missense variant in DCLRE1C.

The CDR3 contains 14 residues. Germline V gene lookup returns CDR1 MDHEN and CDR2 SYDVKM. V shed 7 bases, J shed 5 bases, and the junction held 10 bases outside the gene matches. Turning to this clone: Antigen: not known.

Primers included in the PCR were 60 Vbeta and 13 Jbeta primers. Here immunoSEQ multiplex PCR was the method, and the copy in TCRdb shows in-frame clones only, minus some. The table includes more than 85,000 clones, 75% to 85% detected once. The clonotype originates from a man younger than 35 in good health and CMV-seronegative. This rearrangement joins TRBV28 to TRBJ1-2; 7 bases fit TRBD1. The sample was PBMCs. CDR3: CASTQEGQTYGYTF. The DNA of the CDR3 is TGTGCCAGCACGCAAGAGGGACAGACTTATGGCTACACCTTC.